A single sample gave rise to the 5 T cell receptor beta chains below, sequenced in a study of blood T cell repertoires in COVID-19. The method was immunoSEQ multiplex PCR; TCRdb's version includes in-frame clones alone and lacks a portion of them. The sample includes some 180,000 clones, roughly 85% of them seen just once. Sequenced input: peripheral blood. These receptors originate from a woman aged 55-70 years with acute or convalescent COVID-19.

The chain has TRBV1 and TRBJ2-5; the tabulated D call, TRBD2, remains unverified against the DNA. TRBV1 constitutes a pseudogene. The CDR3 runs to 12 residues. CDR3 DNA sequence: TGCACCAGCAGCCAAGCGGAAGAGACCCAGTACTTC. Translated: CTSSQAEETQYF.

V and J are TRBV30 and TRBJ1-1; 7 positions agree with TRBD1. Germline trimming cut 2 bases from V and 6 bases from J; bases unmatched to any gene: 15. Germline CDR1 is GTSNPN and CDR2 is SVGIG (reference sequence). CDR3 length equals 16 residues. In DNA, the CDR3 is TGTGCCTGGAGTTACCAAACAGGGGCCACCCCCCCTGAAGCTTTCTTT. It codes for CAWSYQTGATPPEAFF.

The chain employs TRBV6-5 and TRBJ1-2, with a possible D match to TRBD1 (5 bases). Germline assignment: CDR1 MNHEY and CDR2 SVGAGI. The V end was cut by 0 bases, the J end by 3 bases, with 8 bases between. The CDR3 runs to 14 residues. The CDR3 coding sequence is TGTGCCAGCAGTTACTCGGGGGGAGACTATGGCTACACCTTC. Translated: CASSYSGGDYGYTF.

This chain's CDR3 is CASSLIRTGELFF. The CDR3 DNA follows: TGCGCCAGCAGCTTAATTCGGACCGGGGAGCTGTTTTTT. The chain employs TRBV5-1 and TRBJ2-2, with D uncertain. The CDR3 length is 13 residues. Trimming removed 2 bases from V and 5 bases from J, with 7 bases in between. The germline V gene has CDR1 SGHRS and CDR2 YFSETQ.

This sequence joins TRBV15 and TRBJ2-1; D gene uncertain. The germline V gene has CDR1 LNHNV and CDR2 YYDKDF (reference sequence). Trimming pared 1 base from V and 0 bases from J, leaving 13 bases between. The CDR3 is 17 amino acids. CDR3 DNA sequence: TGTGCCACCAGCAGAGGATTACGACTCCTCTCCTACAATGAGCAGTTCTTC. This gives the protein CATSRGLRLLSYNEQFF.